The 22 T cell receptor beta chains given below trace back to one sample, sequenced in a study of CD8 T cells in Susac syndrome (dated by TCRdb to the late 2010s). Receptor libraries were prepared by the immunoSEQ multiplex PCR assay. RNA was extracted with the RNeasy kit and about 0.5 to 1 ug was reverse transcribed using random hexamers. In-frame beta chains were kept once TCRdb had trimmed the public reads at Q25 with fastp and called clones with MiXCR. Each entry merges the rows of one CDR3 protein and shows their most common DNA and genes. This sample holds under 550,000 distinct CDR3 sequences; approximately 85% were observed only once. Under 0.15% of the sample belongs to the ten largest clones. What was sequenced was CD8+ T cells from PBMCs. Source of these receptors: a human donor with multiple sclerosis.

As DNA, the CDR3 is TGTGCCCGCGAGACAGAGAACACCGGGGAGCTGTTTTTT. It yields the protein CARETENTGELFF. The chain is built from TRBV2 and TRBJ2-2, with a weak D call TRBD1 (5 bases). Germline V gene lookup returns CDR1 SNHLY and CDR2 FYNNEI. V was trimmed by 11 bases and J by 1 base, leaving 11 bases between them. The CDR3 is 13 amino acids.

CDR3 loop: CASSGSTSRFEQFF. Written as DNA, the CDR3 is TGTGCCAGCAGCGGATCGACTAGCCGGTTTGAGCAGTTCTTC. The chain uses TRBV5-6 and TRBJ2-1; TRBD2 matches at 7 bases. Per germline, CDR1 SGHDT and CDR2 YYEEEE. V gave up 4 bases and J gave up 9 bases; unmatched junction bases: 10. There are 14 residues in the CDR3. Based on the CDR3 plus reference TRBV5-6 and TRBJ2-1, the full variable domain is DAGVTQSPTHLIKTRGQQVTLRCSPKSGHDTVSWYQQALGQGPQFIFQYYEEEERQRGNFPDRFSGHQFPNYSSELNVNALLLGDSALYLCASSGSTSRFEQFFGPGTRLTVL.

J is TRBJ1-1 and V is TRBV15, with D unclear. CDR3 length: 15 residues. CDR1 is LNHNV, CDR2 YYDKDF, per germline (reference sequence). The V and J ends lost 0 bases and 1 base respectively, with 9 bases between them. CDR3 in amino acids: CATSRDVEENTEAFF. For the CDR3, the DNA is TGTGCCACCAGCAGAGATGTGGAGGAGAACACTGAAGCTTTCTTT.

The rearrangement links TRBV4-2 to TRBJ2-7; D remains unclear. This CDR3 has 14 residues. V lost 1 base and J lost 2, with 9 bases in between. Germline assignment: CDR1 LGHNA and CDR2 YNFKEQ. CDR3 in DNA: TGTGCCAGCAGCCAAGTGCCAGGCACCTACGAGCAGTACTTC. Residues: CASSQVPGTYEQYF.

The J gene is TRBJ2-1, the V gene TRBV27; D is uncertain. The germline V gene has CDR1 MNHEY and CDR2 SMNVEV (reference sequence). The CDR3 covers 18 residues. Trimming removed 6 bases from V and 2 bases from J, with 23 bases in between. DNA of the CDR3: TGTGCCAGCAGATCACCCCTAGGACCCTACCGGCCCTACAATGAGCAGTTCTTC. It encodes CASRSPLGPYRPYNEQFF.

The CDR3 DNA follows: TGCAGCGTTGTACTAGCGGGAGTCAGTACCTACGAGCAGTACTTC. Amino acids: CSVVLAGVSTYEQYF. The rearrangement uses TRBV29-1 and TRBJ2-7; 11 nucleotides match TRBD2. CDR1 is SQVTM, CDR2 ANQGSEA, per germline. V gave up 4 bases and J gave up 2 bases; unmatched junction bases: 7. CDR3 length: 15 amino acids.

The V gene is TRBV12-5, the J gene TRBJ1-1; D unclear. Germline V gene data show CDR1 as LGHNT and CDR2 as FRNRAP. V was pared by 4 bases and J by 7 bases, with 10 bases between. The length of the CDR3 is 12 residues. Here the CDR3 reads CASGSTLHEAFF. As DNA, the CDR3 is TGTGCTAGTGGTTCGACACTTCATGAAGCTTTCTTT.

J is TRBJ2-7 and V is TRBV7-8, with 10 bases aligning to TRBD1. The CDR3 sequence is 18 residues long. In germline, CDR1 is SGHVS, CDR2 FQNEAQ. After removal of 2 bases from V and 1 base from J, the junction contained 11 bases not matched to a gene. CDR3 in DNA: TGTGCCAGCAGCTTAAGGTCCCCCGGACAGGGGGTTTCCTACGAGCAGTACTTC. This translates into CASSLRSPGQGVSYEQYF.

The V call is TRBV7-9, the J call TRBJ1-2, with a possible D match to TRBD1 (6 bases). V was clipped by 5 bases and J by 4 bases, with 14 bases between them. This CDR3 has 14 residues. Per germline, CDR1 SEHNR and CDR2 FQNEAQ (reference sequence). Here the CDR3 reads CASSLRDTSYGYTF. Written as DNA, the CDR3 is TGTGCCAGCAGCCTGAGGGACACCAGCTATGGCTACACCTTC.

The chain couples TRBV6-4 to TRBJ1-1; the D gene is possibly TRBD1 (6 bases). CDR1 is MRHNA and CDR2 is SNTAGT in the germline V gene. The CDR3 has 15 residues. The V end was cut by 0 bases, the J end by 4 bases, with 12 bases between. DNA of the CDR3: TGTGCCAGCAGTGACTCAGTAGGGGGGTCCACTGAAGCTTTCTTT. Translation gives CASSDSVGGSTEAFF.

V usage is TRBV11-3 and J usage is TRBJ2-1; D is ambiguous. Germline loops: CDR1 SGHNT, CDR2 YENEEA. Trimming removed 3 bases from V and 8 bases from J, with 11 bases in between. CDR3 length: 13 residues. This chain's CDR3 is CASSFGAWDEQFF. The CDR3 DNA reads TGTGCCAGCAGCTTTGGAGCTTGGGATGAGCAGTTCTTC.

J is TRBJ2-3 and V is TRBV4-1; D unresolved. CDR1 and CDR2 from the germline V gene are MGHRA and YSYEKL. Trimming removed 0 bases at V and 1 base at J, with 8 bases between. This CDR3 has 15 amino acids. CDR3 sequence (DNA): TGCGCCAGCAGCCAAGATGCCTCGGGCACAGATACGCAGTATTTT. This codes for CASSQDASGTDTQYF.

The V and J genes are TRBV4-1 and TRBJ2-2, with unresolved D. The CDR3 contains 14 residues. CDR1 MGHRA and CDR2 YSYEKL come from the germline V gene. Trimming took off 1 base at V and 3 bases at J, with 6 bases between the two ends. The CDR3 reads CASSQGEYTGELFF. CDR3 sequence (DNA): TGCGCCAGCAGCCAAGGTGAATACACCGGGGAGCTGTTTTTT.

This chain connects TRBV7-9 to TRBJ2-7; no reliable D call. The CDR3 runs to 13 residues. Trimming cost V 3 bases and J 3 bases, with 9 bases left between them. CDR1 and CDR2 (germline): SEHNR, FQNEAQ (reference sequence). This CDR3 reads CASSLGSFYEQYF. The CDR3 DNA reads TGTGCCAGCAGCTTGGGCAGCTTCTACGAGCAGTACTTC.

Here the CDR3 reads CASSTGGAYTGELFF. The CDR3 DNA is TGTGCCAGCAGCACAGGGGGCGCTTACACCGGGGAGCTGTTTTTT. This chain connects TRBV7-8 to TRBJ2-2, with 9 bases matching TRBD1. Germline V CDR1 and CDR2: SGHVS, FQNEAQ. The CDR3 consists of 15 residues. The trim removed 5 bases at V and 3 bases at J, leaving 4 bases unmatched. Full variable domain (remainder filled in from reference TRBV7-8 and TRBJ2-2): GAGVSQSPRYKVAKRGQDVALRCDPISGHVSLFWYQQALGQGPEFLTYFQNEAQLDKSGLPSDRFFAERPEGSVSTLKIQRTQQEDSAVYLCASSTGGAYTGELFFGEGSRLTVL.

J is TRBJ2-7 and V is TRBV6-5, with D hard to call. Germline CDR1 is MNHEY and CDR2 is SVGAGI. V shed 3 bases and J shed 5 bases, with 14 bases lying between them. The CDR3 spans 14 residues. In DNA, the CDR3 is TGTGCCAGCAGTTATATCCGCGGAACGGACGAGCAGTACTTC. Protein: CASSYIRGTDEQYF.

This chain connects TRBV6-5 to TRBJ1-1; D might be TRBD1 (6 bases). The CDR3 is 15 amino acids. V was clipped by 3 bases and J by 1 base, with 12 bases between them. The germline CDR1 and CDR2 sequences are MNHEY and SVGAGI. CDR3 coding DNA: TGTGCCAGCAGTTATGGGACATCGGGGAACACTGAAGCTTTCTTT. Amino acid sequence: CASSYGTSGNTEAFF.

CDR3 sequence (DNA): TGTGCCAGCAGCTGGGAAGGGTTCTCCTACGAGCAGTACTTC. Translating gives CASSWEGFSYEQYF. The rearrangement links TRBV7-2 to TRBJ2-7, with D unclear. Deletions cut 4 bases from V and 0 bases from J, with 10 bases between. The CDR3 contains 14 residues. Germline CDR1 and CDR2: SGHTA and FQGNSA.

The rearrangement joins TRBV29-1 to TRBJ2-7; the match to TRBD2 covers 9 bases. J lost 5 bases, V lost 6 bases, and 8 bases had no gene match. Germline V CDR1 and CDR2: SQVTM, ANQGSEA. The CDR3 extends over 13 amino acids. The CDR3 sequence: CSVGAASGNEQYF. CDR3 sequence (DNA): TGCAGCGTCGGGGCGGCTAGCGGGAACGAGCAGTACTTC.

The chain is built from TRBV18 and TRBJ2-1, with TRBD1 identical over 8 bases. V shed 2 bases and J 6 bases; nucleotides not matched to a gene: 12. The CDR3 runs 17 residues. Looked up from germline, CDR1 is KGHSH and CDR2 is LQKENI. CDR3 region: CASSPIPSGGVFNEQFF. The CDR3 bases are TGTGCCAGCTCACCAATTCCTTCAGGGGGCGTTTTCAATGAGCAGTTCTTC.

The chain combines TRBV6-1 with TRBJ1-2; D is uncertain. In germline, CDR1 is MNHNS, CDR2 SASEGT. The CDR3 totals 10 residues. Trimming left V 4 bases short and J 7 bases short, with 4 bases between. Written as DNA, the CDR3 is TGTGCCAGCAGTGTCGCTGGCTACACCTTC. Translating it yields CASSVAGYTF.

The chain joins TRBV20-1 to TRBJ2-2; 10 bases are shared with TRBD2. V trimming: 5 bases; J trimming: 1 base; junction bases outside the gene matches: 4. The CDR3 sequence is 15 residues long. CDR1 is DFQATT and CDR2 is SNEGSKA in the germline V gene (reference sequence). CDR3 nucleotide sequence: TGCAGTGCTGTGACTAGCGGGTGGAACACCGGGGAGCTGTTTTTT. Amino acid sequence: CSAVTSGWNTGELFF.